This TCR beta chain was captured in a study of siplizumab effects on memory and regulatory T cells. The study's findings and limits: Alloreactive sequences traceable to unstimulated CD4+ memory cells declined significantly under siplizumab. Naive-or-memory phenotypes were unassignable for roughly 80-97% of proliferating CD4+ or CD8+ clones.

Sequencing used immunoSEQ multiplex PCR; TCRdb keeps in-frame clones, though not all of them. The sample holds 50,000 or so clones; around 97% are singletons and the top ten take around 0.6%. About this clone: What it recognizes is unknown.

The receptor comes from a human donor in good health. The sample taken for sequencing was naive CD4+ T cells sorted from blood.

The CDR3 DNA is TGTGCCAGCAGTTCCCCAGGGAATCGTAATGAGCAGTTCTTC. As protein: CASSSPGNRNEQFF. V is TRBV6-5 and J is TRBJ2-1; D is perhaps TRBD1 (5 bases). The V gene lost 4 bases and the J gene lost 7 bases, with 14 bases spanning the gap. Germline lookup yields CDR1 MNHEY and CDR2 SVGAGI. This CDR3 is 14 amino acids long.